This T cell receptor (beta chain) was sequenced for a study of regulatory T cells in long-lasting Graves disease. For the study at large: For a period under 3 months, newly diagnosed Graves' patients had taken antithyroid drugs.

This clonotype occurred a few times. Time point specified: newly diagnosed GD, antithyroid drugs for less than 3 months. Preparation of the TCR library used RNA extracted from PBMCs. The germline CDR1 and CDR2 sequences are SSHAT and FNYEAQ (reference sequence). V dropped 0 bases and J dropped 5; count of bases not matched to a gene: 1. The CDR3 consists of 13 residues. Building the TCR beta libraries relied on iRepertoire HTBI primers, and CDR3 regions underwent Arm-PCR. TCRdb itself ran the multiplex PCR reads through MiXCR, one entry per CDR3 protein. The sample lists 200,000 to 250,000 distinct CDR3 sequences; around 20% were seen once.

The chain recombines TRBV7-7 with TRBJ2-7; 7 positions agree with TRBD1. This sample comprised peripheral blood mononuclear cells (PBMCs), obtained at new diagnosis, from a patient treated with antithyroid drugs. The TCR sequence derives from a female donor with Graves disease. CDR3: CASSLAQGDEQYF. CDR3 nucleotides: TGTGCCAGCAGCTTAGCGCAGGGGGACGAGCAGTACTTC.